The sequence of this T cell receptor beta chain was determined in a study of cytomegalovirus exposure and HLA in healthy donors. Although they were nominally healthy when sampled, donors likely had unrecorded immune exposures. The V end was cut by 6 bases, the J end by 8 bases, with 11 bases between. The CDR3 spans 12 residues. Germline loops: CDR1 MNHEY, CDR2 SMNVEV (reference sequence). PCR was performed using 60 Vbeta and 13 Jbeta primers. Some clones are missing from TCRdb's copy, which holds only in-frame ones; the method was immunoSEQ multiplex PCR. This repertoire shows about 210,000 clones, just under 80% found once; its top ten account for around 0.45%.

V and J are TRBV27 and TRBJ1-3, with D maybe TRBD1 (5 bases). The sample consisted of PBMCs. The origin of this receptor is a boy between 10 and 17 years old in good health and CMV-seronegative. The CDR3 region has the DNA TGTGCCAGCAGCGGGGGAGCGGACACCATATATTTT. This translates into CASSGGADTIYF.